This T cell receptor (beta chain) was captured by sequencing in a study of blood T cell repertoires in COVID-19. Across the whole study: T cells, B-cell-depleted T cells, or PBMCs supplied cDNA or gDNA.

The J segment lost 2 bases and the V segment lost 5 bases, leaving 9 bases of the junction unmatched. This CDR3 contains 15 residues. Germline V gene sequence: CDR1 SGHNT, CDR2 YYREEE (reference sequence). Per the study methods: The assay estimated nucleated cells by amplifying reference gene primers. TCRdb's copy holds only in-frame clones and misses some; the assay was immunoSEQ multiplex PCR. That table furnishes V, J and clone size, whereas the DNA furnished D and trimming. The sample yields some 260,000 clones, around 90% seen once. In this sample, this clone turned up once. The gene calls are TRBV5-4 and TRBJ2-7; 8 bases line up with TRBD2. This TCR was recovered from a young woman with acute or convalescent COVID-19. The sample consisted of peripheral blood. The CDR3 sequence is CASSTPGGVPYEQYF. CDR3 sequence (DNA): TGTGCCAGCAGTACCCCCGGGGGGGTTCCCTACGAGCAGTACTTC.